Shown below are 32 T cell receptor beta chains from a single sample sequenced in a study of PD-L1 blockade in urothelial cancer. As for time point: peripheral blood 6 weeks after treatment start. Here immunoSEQ multiplex PCR was the method, and the copy in TCRdb shows in-frame clones only, minus some. Of around 87,000 clones in the sample, 75% to 90% were seen once. The specimen was PBMCs, collected around atezolizumab (anti-PD-L1) treatment. The origin of the receptors is a man aged 65 to 79 with urothelial cancer.

The chain combines TRBV19 with TRBJ1-5; unclear D gene. V gave up 4 bases and J gave up 11 bases, with 12 bases separating them. This CDR3 is 12 amino acids long. Germline-derived CDR1 and CDR2 are LNHDA and SQIVND (reference sequence). CDR3 sequence reads: CASSSPRSAQHF. The CDR3 coding sequence is TGTGCCAGTAGTAGCCCAAGATCGGCCCAGCATTTT.

CDR3 loop: CASSADRGLGQPQHF. The CDR3 region has the DNA TGTGCCAGCAGTGCGGACAGGGGGCTGGGTCAGCCCCAGCATTTT. The chain links TRBV6-5 to TRBJ1-5; TRBD1 matches at 11 bases. V dropped 5 bases and J dropped 6; count of bases not matched to a gene: 6. This CDR3 has 15 residues. Germline V gene data show CDR1 as MNHEY and CDR2 as SVGAGI.

This clone was counted at least ten times. The V gene is TRBV9, the J gene TRBJ2-1; 9 nucleotides line up with TRBD2. Trimming at V came to 0 bases and at J to 8 bases, leaving 9 bases not matched to a gene. Germline loops: CDR1 SGDLS, CDR2 YYNGEE. The CDR3 consists of 16 residues. The CDR3 loop is CASSVGGSGSFDEQFF. Here the CDR3 DNA reads TGTGCCAGCAGCGTAGGGGGTAGCGGGAGTTTCGATGAGCAGTTCTTC. The full variable domain, completed using reference TRBV9 and TRBJ2-1, is DSGVTQTPKHLITATGQRVTLRCSPRSGDLSVYWYQQSLDQGLQFLIQYYNGEERAKGNILERFSAQQFPDLHSELNLSSLELGDSALYFCASSVGGSGSFDEQFFGPGTRLTVL.

The chain employs TRBV1 and TRBJ1-1. TRBV1 constitutes a pseudogene. There are 17 residues in the CDR3. The CDR3, as DNA: TGCACCAGCAGCCACCTTACCCCGACTTGTTTTGCCACTGAAGCTTTCTTT. As protein: CTSSHLTPTCFATEAFF.

The chain is built from TRBV15 and TRBJ2-5; 8 bases line up with TRBD1. The CDR3 sequence is 17 residues long. Germline CDR1 and CDR2: LNHNV and YYDKDF (reference sequence). V lost 0 bases, J lost 2 bases, and 8 bases stayed unmatched. This CDR3 reads CATSRDLGQVIQETQYF. The CDR3 DNA reads TGTGCCACCAGCAGAGATCTGGGACAGGTGATACAAGAGACCCAGTACTTC.

The chain couples TRBV30 to TRBJ2-7; D unclear. Germline V gene data show CDR1 as GTSNPN and CDR2 as SVGIG (reference sequence). The CDR3 contains 14 residues. V was clipped by 1 base and J by 0 bases, with 10 bases between them. The CDR3 DNA reads TGTGCCTGGAGTGGTGAAGGCGGCTCCTACGAGCAGTACTTC. Its translation is CAWSGEGGSYEQYF. Full variable domain (missing parts from reference TRBV30 and TRBJ2-7): SQTIHQWPATLVQPVGSPLSLECTVEGTSNPNLYWYRQAAGRGLQLLFYSVGIGQISSEVPQNLSASRPQDRQFILSSKKLLLSDSGFYLCAWSGEGGSYEQYFGPGTRLTVT.

DNA for the CDR3: TGTGCCTGGAGTCCGGGTCGGGACGGCATTAAGGAGGGCCTGTTTTTT. Amino acids: CAWSPGRDGIKEGLFF. V and J are TRBV30 and TRBJ1-4; D is possibly TRBD1 (5 bases). Germline V CDR1 and CDR2: GTSNPN, SVGIG (reference sequence). Trimming removed 2 bases from V and 14 bases from J, with 27 bases in between. The CDR3 sequence is 16 residues long.

Note on this clone: Relative to the germline gene, one junction end is altered; a read error may explain this. The chain employs TRBV5-6 and TRBJ2-4; 10 bases map to TRBD1. The CDR3 loop spans 14 amino acids. The germline CDR1 and CDR2 sequences are SGHDT and YYEEEE. The CDR3 is CASTLRDRGNIQYF. The CDR3 nucleotides read TGTGCCAGCACCTTGAGGGACAGGGGAAACATTCAGTACTTC.

This chain joins TRBV29-1 and TRBJ1-4; TRBD1 matches at 9 bases. The J segment lost 6 bases and the V segment lost 2 bases, leaving 1 base of the junction unmatched. Looked up from germline, CDR1 is SQVTM and CDR2 is ANQGSEA. The CDR3 has 13 residues. The CDR3 coding sequence is TGCAGCGTTGAACGGGACAGGGATGAAAAACTGTTTTTT. It translates to CSVERDRDEKLFF. Filled out from reference TRBV29-1 and TRBJ1-4, the complete variable domain reads SAVISQKPSRDICQRGTSLTIQCQVDSQVTMMFWYRQQPGQSLTLIATANQGSEATYESGFVIDKFPISRPNLTFSTLTVSNMSPEDSSIYLCSVERDRDEKLFFGSGTQLSVL.

J is TRBJ2-6 and V is TRBV19, with D perhaps TRBD1 (5 bases). Per germline, CDR1 LNHDA and CDR2 SQIVND (reference sequence). This CDR3 comprises 19 residues. V lost 0 bases, J lost 0 bases, and 15 bases lay in between. The CDR3 is CASSIDDSHRLSGANVLTF. In DNA, the CDR3 is TGTGCCAGTAGTATAGATGACAGCCACCGTCTCTCTGGGGCCAACGTCCTGACTTTC.

The V and J genes are TRBV9 and TRBJ1-5; 8 bases map to TRBD1. V shed 3 bases and J 3 bases; nucleotides not matched to a gene: 11. Germline V gene data show CDR1 as SGDLS and CDR2 as YYNGEE. The CDR3 consists of 17 residues. The DNA for the CDR3 is TGTGCCAGCAGCGGGACAGGGCGGTTGGAGAACAATCAGCCCCAGCATTTT. Translated, it gives CASSGTGRLENNQPQHF.

CDR3: CASSEFLLDSGNTIYF. CDR3 DNA: TGCGCCAGCAGCGAATTTCTACTCGACTCTGGAAACACCATATATTTT. The chain combines TRBV4-1 with TRBJ1-3; D call uncertain. V was pared by 5 bases and J by 0 bases, with 14 bases between. This CDR3 contains 16 residues. Germline values: CDR1 MGHRA, CDR2 YSYEKL.

The sample holds a few counts of this clone. V and J are TRBV30 and TRBJ1-5, with TRBD1 matching over 8 bases. The V gene end was trimmed by 3 bases and the J gene end by 7 bases; junction bases not matched to a gene: 8. Germline assignment: CDR1 GTSNPN and CDR2 SVGIG (reference sequence). The CDR3 is 14 residues long. This chain's CDR3 is CAWRGTGGEQPQHF. CDR3 bases: TGTGCCTGGAGGGGAACAGGGGGTGAACAGCCCCAGCATTTT.

DNA of the CDR3: TGTGCCATCAGGGAACAGGGGGGGCACACTGAAGCTTTCTTT. Protein: CAIREQGGHTEAFF. The V call is TRBV10-3, the J call TRBJ1-1; 8 bases are shared with TRBD1. Unmatched junction bases numbered 6, after V lost 6 bases and J lost 3 bases. CDR1 is ENHRY, CDR2 SYGVKD, per germline. The CDR3 runs to 14 residues.

The V and J genes are TRBV2 and TRBJ1-2; TRBD1 is a possible D gene (5 bases). V was cut by 6 bases and J by 2 bases, with 10 bases left in between. In germline, CDR1 is SNHLY, CDR2 FYNNEI. The CDR3 is made up of 13 amino acids. CDR3 nucleotides: TGTGCCAGCAGCACAGACAGCAACTATGGCTACACCTTC. Protein: CASSTDSNYGYTF.

This clone was observed a single time. The chain recombines TRBV7-3 with TRBJ2-5; 10 bases fit TRBD2. Trimming removed 5 bases from V and 2 bases from J; junction bases left unmatched: 2. This CDR3 has 14 amino acids. Germline CDR1 reads SGHTA; CDR2 reads FQGTGA. The CDR3 DNA sequence: TGTGCCAGCAGCCAGACTAGCGGGCAAGAGACCCAGTACTTC. Its translation is CASSQTSGQETQYF.

The chain joins TRBV6-1 to TRBJ2-5, with D possibly being TRBD1 (5 bases). This CDR3 spans 15 amino acids. Between the trimmed V and J ends, which lost 6 bases and 4 bases, there was a span of 18 bases. Per the germline V gene, CDR1 is MNHNS and CDR2 is SASEGT. The CDR3 DNA follows: TGTGCCAGCAGGGACCTCGCCTCTAGGGGAGAGACCCAGTACTTC. As protein: CASRDLASRGETQYF.

CDR3 DNA sequence: TGTGCCAACGGACAGGGAAACACTGAAGCTTTCTTT. Encoded protein: CANGQGNTEAFF. The genes are TRBV10-3 and TRBJ1-1; 8 bases are a match to TRBD1. The germline V gene encodes CDR1 ENHRY and CDR2 SYGVKD. Trimming at V came to 10 bases and at J to 2 bases, leaving 3 bases not matched to a gene. The CDR3 consists of 12 residues.

The rearrangement links TRBV11-3 to TRBJ1-5; 7 nucleotides match TRBD1. With 4 bases clipped from V and 4 bases from J, the junction kept 10 bases outside the gene matches. In germline, CDR1 is SGHNT, CDR2 YENEEA. This CDR3 is built from 16 residues. The CDR3 DNA sequence: TGTGCCAGCAGCTCGGAGCCGGGACAGACAAATCAGCCCCAGCATTTT. It translates to CASSSEPGQTNQPQHF.

About this clone: The junction shows a germline mismatch at one end, possibly a read error. This rearrangement joins TRBV7-7 to TRBJ2-1, with 8 bases lining up with TRBD2. The CDR3 consists of 14 residues. Looked up from germline, CDR1 is SSHAT and CDR2 is FNYEAQ (reference sequence). This CDR3 reads CASSLELADTEQFF. The CDR3 DNA follows: TGTGCTAGCAGCTTAGAACTAGCGGATACGGAGCAGTTCTTC.

This clone was seen once. The V and J genes are TRBV6-1 and TRBJ1-2; D possibly corresponds to TRBD1 (5 bases). The CDR3 contains 14 residues. V lost 2 bases to trimming and J lost 4 bases, with 11 bases between them. Germline CDR1 is MNHNS and CDR2 is SASEGT. CDR3 DNA sequence: TGTGCCAGCAGTGAATCGGGGGTTAGCTATGGCTACACCTTC. It codes for CASSESGVSYGYTF.

The chain employs TRBV21-1 and TRBJ1-3; the table's D call of TRBD1 was not tested on the DNA. TRBV21-1 is a pseudogene segment. The CDR3 extends over 17 amino acids. CDR3 region: CASSKGGNGTSGNTIYF. In DNA form, the CDR3 reads TGTGCCAGCAGCAAAGGGGGCAACGGCACCTCTGGAAACACCATATATTTT.

The J gene is TRBJ2-7, the V gene TRBV7-9; no firm D call. This CDR3 spans 14 amino acids. The V gene lost 8 bases and the J gene lost 2 bases, with 16 bases spanning the gap. Per the germline V gene, CDR1 is SEHNR and CDR2 is FQNEAQ (reference sequence). The CDR3 loop reads CASALTAGPYEQYF. In DNA form, the CDR3 reads TGTGCCAGCGCCCTGACCGCTGGGCCCTACGAGCAGTACTTC.

The chain combines TRBV11-2 with TRBJ1-2; D uncertain. V lost 6 bases and J 6 bases, leaving 14 bases between the germline ends. Germline V CDR1 and CDR2: SGHAT, FQNNGV. The CDR3 is 13 amino acids. CDR3 in DNA: TGTGCCAGCAGTTTTACAGCCTTTAATGGCTACACCTTC. As protein: CASSFTAFNGYTF.

The V gene is TRBV7-3, the J gene TRBJ2-1, with 8 bases matching TRBD1. The CDR3 spans 13 residues. Trimming cost V 6 bases and J 9 bases; bases outside gene matches: 7. Germline CDR1 and CDR2: SGHTA and FQGTGA. The CDR3 protein is CASSFNRGSEQFF. In nucleotides, the CDR3 is TGTGCCAGCAGTTTCAACAGGGGGAGTGAGCAGTTCTTC.

The J gene is TRBJ2-3, the V gene TRBV5-4; D gene uncertain. The length of the CDR3 is 14 residues. V was cut by 7 bases and J by 4 bases, with 16 bases left in between. The germline V gene has CDR1 SGHNT and CDR2 YYREEE (reference sequence). The CDR3 DNA sequence: TGTGCCAGCCCCCCCCACGCCGGAGCAGATACGCAGTATTTT. This translates into CASPPHAGADTQYF.

The genes are TRBV7-2 and TRBJ2-2; the D gene is possibly TRBD2 (5 bases). The V end was cut by 1 base, the J end by 6 bases, with 15 bases between. Germline V CDR1 and CDR2: SGHTA, FQGNSA. This CDR3 spans 16 amino acids. The CDR3, as DNA: TGTGCCAGCAGCTTAGTGCTGCGGGTGATCGCCGGGGAGCTGTTTTTT. Residues: CASSLVLRVIAGELFF. The whole variable domain, remainder taken from reference TRBV7-2 and TRBJ2-2, is GAGVSQSPSNKVTEKGKDVELRCDPISGHTALYWYRQSLGQGLEFLIYFQGNSAPDKSGLPSDRFSAERTGGSVSTLTIQRTQQEDSAVYLCASSLVLRVIAGELFFGEGSRLTVL.

The CDR3 region is CASSPDRVQETQYF. CDR3 nucleotides: TGTGCCAGCAGCCCTGACAGAGTTCAAGAGACCCAGTACTTC. The chain uses TRBV7-2 and TRBJ2-5, with D possibly matching TRBD1 (5 bases). The CDR3 covers 14 residues. Trimming pared 5 bases from V and 2 bases from J, leaving 12 bases between. Germline assignment: CDR1 SGHTA and CDR2 FQGNSA.

This rearrangement joins TRBV7-8 to TRBJ2-7; 8 bases line up with TRBD1. Trimming took 6 bases from V and 3 from J; bases not matched to a gene: 4. The germline CDR1 and CDR2 sequences are SGHVS and FQNEAQ. The CDR3 loop spans 13 amino acids. The DNA of the CDR3 is TGTGCCAGCAGACCCGGGACAGGCTACGAGCAGTACTTC. Amino acids: CASRPGTGYEQYF.

The chain has TRBV7-2 and TRBJ2-7; the match to TRBD1 covers 10 bases. The CDR3 contains 15 residues. CDR1 SGHTA and CDR2 FQGNSA come from the germline V gene. Trimming removed 5 bases from V and 5 bases from J; junction bases left unmatched: 9. In DNA form, the CDR3 reads TGTGCCAGCAGCAGGGCGGTGGGACAGGGGCACGAGCAGTACTTC. Its protein product is CASSRAVGQGHEQYF.

V gene TRBV10-3 combines with J gene TRBJ2-3, with TRBD2 matching 9 bases. There are 14 residues in the CDR3. After removal of 8 bases from V and 5 bases from J, the junction contained 8 bases not matched to a gene. Germline V lookup: CDR1 ENHRY, CDR2 SYGVKD. The CDR3 coding sequence is TGTGCCATCTCCGGCGGGGGGGCGATAGATACGCAGTATTTT. Protein: CAISGGGAIDTQYF.

This clone was observed a handful of times. J is TRBJ2-1 and V is TRBV5-1; D may be TRBD2 (7 bases). This CDR3 has 15 amino acids. Germline V gene sequence: CDR1 SGHRS, CDR2 YFSETQ. V lost 2 bases and J lost 3, with 12 bases in between. The CDR3 here is CASSLGGENYNEQFF. CDR3 nucleotides: TGCGCCAGCAGCTTAGGGGGGGAGAACTACAATGAGCAGTTCTTC.